This paragraph reports one TCR beta chain. V was clipped by 6 bases and J by 5 bases, with 13 bases between them. Germline V gene lookup returns CDR1 SGHTA and CDR2 FQGTGA. The CDR3 length is 13 residues. This record belongs to a study of blood T cell repertoires in COVID-19. About the research overall: From the United States, Italy and Spain came samples of acute and convalescent COVID-19. PBMCs, B-cell-depleted T cells, or T cells provided the cDNA or gDNA that made up the material.

Original methodology: Scientists estimated how many nucleated cells there were by amplifying reference gene primers. Using immunoSEQ multiplex PCR, the repertoire was profiled, and TCRdb retains in-frame clones only, with some absent. The V and J calls and the clone size are those of that table, but D and trimming were determined from the DNA. The sample holds 120,000 to 150,000 clones; around nine tenths are singletons and the top ten take around 1.6%. This TCR was recovered from a human donor in a cohort sampled during active COVID-19. The sample taken for sequencing was peripheral blood. The chain combines TRBV7-3 with TRBJ2-5; unclear D gene. This CDR3 is CASRKPNEETQYF. DNA for the CDR3: TGTGCCAGCAGGAAACCTAACGAGGAGACCCAGTACTTC.